This TCR beta chain was profiled in a study of shared clonotypes between healthy human individuals. The germline gives CDR1 LNHDA, CDR2 SQIVND (reference sequence). V dropped 8 bases and J dropped 0 bases, with 14 bases sitting between them. The CDR3 is made up of 15 amino acids. Produced via immunoSEQ multiplex PCR; TCRdb's table is partial and in-frame only. This sample has some 2,000,000 clones, with just under 95% found just once. Terminally differentiated effector memory CD45RA+ cells were left out of the naive CD8 fraction, which was CD45RO-negative and positively selected for CCR7. V and J are TRBV19 and TRBJ1-3; tentative D call: TRBD1 (5 bases). Sequenced input: naive CD8+ T cells sorted from blood. The clonotype was recovered from a man aged 18 to 29 in good health. The CDR3 coding sequence is TGTGCCAGTCGATCACTCGACAGCTCTGGAAACACCATATATTTT. Residues: CASRSLDSSGNTIYF.